These 21 T cell receptor beta chains came from one sample sequenced in a study of T cell repertoires in cytomegalovirus infection. These receptors have no known antigen. One entry per CDR3 protein results from TCRdb running MiXCR on the reads. In the table there are roughly 200,000 distinct CDR3 sequences, roughly 34% of which are singletons. This material consisted of CD8+ T cells from cultured PBMCs, taken from culture after CMV antigen stimulation. Every receptor here comes from a human donor in good health (CMV status not recorded). Some clones in this sample may be carry-over from other donors' samples.

About this clonotype: A read error may account for a junction end that differs from germline. This chain connects TRBV7-2 to TRBJ2-5; 9 bases match TRBD1. The length of the CDR3 is 16 residues. Germline values: CDR1 SGHTA, CDR2 FQGNSA. Here the CDR3 reads CASSSRGQGAQESQYF. CDR3 in DNA: TGTGCCAGCAGCTCCCGGGGACAGGGCGCCCAAGAGTCCCAGTACTTC.

V and J are TRBV11-1 and TRBJ2-3; D remains unclear. The CDR3 sequence is 15 residues long. Per the germline V gene, CDR1 is SGHAT and CDR2 is FQDESV (reference sequence). Between the trimmed V and J ends, which lost 3 bases and 3 bases, there was a span of 13 bases. CDR3 nucleotides: TGTGCCAGCAGCTTTAATCGTCCCCCGACAGATACGCAGTATTTT. Translating gives CASSFNRPPTDTQYF.

This clonotype showed up just a few times. The chain couples TRBV27 to TRBJ2-5; no clear D. Trimming removed 2 bases at V and 5 bases at J, with 12 bases between. This CDR3 region has 14 residues. The germline CDR1 and CDR2 sequences are MNHEY and SMNVEV (reference sequence). CDR3 nucleotides: TGTGCCAGCAGTTTAACCGCCTCTGGGGAGACCCAGTACTTC. It codes for CASSLTASGETQYF.

This clonotype has just a few counts. The rearrangement links TRBV6-5 to TRBJ2-7, with D maybe TRBD2 (5 bases). The CDR3 has 16 residues. The V gene's germline CDR1 is MNHEY and CDR2 SVGAGI. V lost 0 bases, J lost 2 bases, and 14 bases lay in between. CDR3 residues: CASSYSRVRGPYEQYF. CDR3 DNA sequence: TGTGCCAGCAGTTACTCGAGGGTACGGGGTCCCTACGAGCAGTACTTC.

J is TRBJ1-1 and V is TRBV4-1; D gene ambiguous. Germline loops: CDR1 MGHRA, CDR2 YSYEKL. Trimming left V 1 base short and J 1 base short, with 13 bases between. The CDR3 runs to 16 residues. CDR3 protein: CASSQGMVRTNTEAFF. CDR3 in DNA: TGCGCCAGCAGCCAAGGGATGGTGAGGACGAACACTGAAGCTTTCTTT.

This clonotype appeared a few times. DNA of the CDR3: TGTGCCGGCTCGACAGACTGGCCGAGGAACACTGAAGCTTTCTTT. Protein sequence: CAGSTDWPRNTEAFF. The chain carries TRBV7-4 and TRBJ1-1, with D perhaps matching TRBD1 (5 bases). The V end lost 11 bases, the J end lost 1 base, and 20 bases lay between the germline ends. Germline V gene lookup returns CDR1 SGHVT and CDR2 SQSDAQ. The CDR3 length is 15 residues.

The chain couples TRBV5-1 to TRBJ2-1; TRBD2 aligns across 8 bases. The length of the CDR3 is 16 residues. Germline V gene data show CDR1 as SGHRS and CDR2 as YFSETQ. V was pared by 6 bases and J by 7 bases, with 15 bases of the junction left unmatched. The chain's CDR3 is CASKASGGRTENEQFF. CDR3 coding DNA: TGCGCCAGCAAAGCATCCGGCGGGAGGACAGAAAATGAGCAGTTCTTC.

Many counts were recorded for this clonotype. The chain employs TRBV11-2 and TRBJ2-3; no definite D call. The CDR3 is made up of 17 amino acids. Germline CDR1 SGHAT, CDR2 FQNNGV. Trimming left V 6 bases short and J 1 base short, with 20 bases between. In DNA form, the CDR3 reads TGTGCCAGCAGTCAGACCTCCTTGCAGCTTGGCACAGATACGCAGTATTTT. Its protein product is CASSQTSLQLGTDTQYF.

This clonotype was recorded at least ten times. This chain uses TRBV19 with TRBJ2-1; 9 bases are shared with TRBD1. The V and J ends lost 3 bases and 8 bases, in that order; junction bases with no gene match: 14. CDR1 is LNHDA and CDR2 is SQIVND in the germline V gene (reference sequence). The CDR3 is made up of 17 amino acids. This chain's CDR3 is CASSIEELRTGVYEQFF. The CDR3 nucleotides read TGTGCCAGTAGTATCGAGGAGCTCCGGACAGGGGTGTATGAGCAGTTCTTC. Full variable domain (outside the CDR3, taken from reference TRBV19 and TRBJ2-1): DGGITQSPKYLFRKEGQNVTLSCEQNLNHDAMYWYRQDPGQGLRLIYYSQIVNDFQKGDIAEGYSVSREKKESFPLTVTSAQKNPTAFYLCASSIEELRTGVYEQFFGPGTRLTVL.

This clonotype was picked up one time. The V and J genes are TRBV5-6 and TRBJ2-1; 9 bases line up with TRBD1. The length of the CDR3 is 15 residues. Germline V CDR1 and CDR2: SGHDT, YYEEEE. The V segment lost 0 bases and the J segment 4 bases; nucleotides outside the gene matches: 2. CDR3 sequence reads: CASSLVGQGYNEQFF. CDR3 nucleotides: TGTGCCAGCAGCTTGGTGGGACAGGGATACAATGAGCAGTTCTTC. The full variable domain, completed using reference TRBV5-6 and TRBJ2-1, is DAGVTQSPTHLIKTRGQQVTLRCSPKSGHDTVSWYQQALGQGPQFIFQYYEEEERQRGNFPDRFSGHQFPNYSSELNVNALLLGDSALYLCASSLVGQGYNEQFFGPGTRLTVL.

As to this clonotype: The junction and the germline gene differ at one end; a read error may be behind it. The chain carries TRBV7-3 and TRBJ2-7; D may correspond to TRBD1 or TRBD2 (6 bases each). Per germline, CDR1 SGHTA and CDR2 FQGTGA. The CDR3 spans 15 residues. In DNA, the CDR3 is TGTGCCAGCAGCTTAAGCGGGGCAGGGGCCTACGTGCAGTACTTC. It is translated as CASSLSGAGAYVQYF.

The chain uses TRBV19 and TRBJ2-1; D not certain. The CDR3 extends over 15 amino acids. The ends were cut back, 0 bases at V and 4 bases at J, with 10 bases in the middle. Germline V lookup: CDR1 LNHDA, CDR2 SQIVND (reference sequence). The CDR3 reads CASSIDPSGYNEQFF. The CDR3 DNA sequence: TGTGCCAGTAGTATAGATCCCTCCGGATACAATGAGCAGTTCTTC. The full variable domain, with the rest looked up from reference TRBV19 and TRBJ2-1, is DGGITQSPKYLFRKEGQNVTLSCEQNLNHDAMYWYRQDPGQGLRLIYYSQIVNDFQKGDIAEGYSVSREKKESFPLTVTSAQKNPTAFYLCASSIDPSGYNEQFFGPGTRLTVL.

The chain is built from TRBV18 and TRBJ2-1; D gene uncertain. Trimming left V 0 bases short and J 9 bases short, with 9 bases between. CDR3 length equals 13 residues. Germline CDR1 KGHSH, CDR2 LQKENI. In nucleotides, the CDR3 is TGTGCCAGCTCACCACCGGGTGACTTTGAGCAGTTCTTC. Translating it yields CASSPPGDFEQFF.

In this sample, this clonotype turned up a few times. The chain has TRBV7-8 and TRBJ1-6; 7 bases fit TRBD1. The CDR3 runs to 13 residues. The germline V gene has CDR1 SGHVS and CDR2 FQNEAQ. V was clipped by 4 bases and J by 12 bases; unmatched bases: 6. The CDR3 reads CASSSYRGEPLHF. The CDR3 nucleotides are TGTGCCAGCAGCTCCTACAGGGGCGAACCCCTCCACTTT.

This rearrangement joins TRBV28 to TRBJ1-5, with D unclear. CDR1 is MDHEN, CDR2 SYDVKM, per germline. Deletions cut 4 bases from V and 4 bases from J, with 11 bases between. The CDR3 loop spans 14 amino acids. In nucleotides, the CDR3 is TGTGCCAGCAGTTCGGCGGAGTGGAATCAGCCCCAGCATTTT. Its translation is CASSSAEWNQPQHF.

The chain has TRBV7-2 and TRBJ1-6; D is undetermined. This CDR3 has 14 residues. Trimming removed 1 base at V and 13 bases at J, with 14 bases between. Germline V CDR1 and CDR2: SGHTA, FQGNSA. CDR3 nucleotide sequence: TGTGCCAGCAGCTTAGACCGCCCTCCACACCCCCTCCACTTT. Protein product: CASSLDRPPHPLHF.

The chain has TRBV19 and TRBJ2-1; 8 bases agree with TRBD2. This CDR3 is built from 18 residues. V lost 3 bases, J lost 1 base, and 11 bases stayed unmatched. The V gene's germline CDR1 is LNHDA and CDR2 SQIVND (reference sequence). The CDR3 DNA follows: TGTGCCAGTAGTATCGTCCCGGGGGGGAGTGAGTCCTACAATGAGCAGTTCTTC. Translation: CASSIVPGGSESYNEQFF.

The CDR3 is CASLVTSGGRGKAFF. CDR3 bases: TGTGCCAGCCTCGTCACTTCGGGGGGGCGGGGAAAAGCTTTCTTT. This sequence joins TRBV27 and TRBJ1-1, with D possibly being TRBD1 (6 bases). Per the germline V gene, CDR1 is MNHEY and CDR2 is SMNVEV (reference sequence). This CDR3 contains 15 residues. Trimming took 8 bases from V and 9 from J, leaving 25 bases between them.

The V call is TRBV6-1, the J call TRBJ1-3; D not certain. The CDR3 sequence is 13 residues long. V lost 10 bases and J 4 bases, leaving 14 bases between the germline ends. The V gene's germline CDR1 is MNHNS and CDR2 SASEGT. The CDR3 spells CAIYSDGGNTIYF. The CDR3 DNA follows: TGTGCCATCTATTCGGACGGAGGAAACACCATATATTTT.

This rearrangement joins TRBV12-3 or TRBV12-4 to TRBJ2-2, with D possibly TRBD1 on 5 matching bases. V was trimmed by 6 bases and J by 2 bases, leaving 10 bases between them. The CDR3 length is 14 residues. The CDR3 nucleotides read TGTGCCAGCAGCCCGGACATAAACACCGGGGAGCTGTTTTTT. Amino acid sequence: CASSPDINTGELFF.

The genes are TRBV4-2 and TRBJ2-1; 12 bases are a match to TRBD2. CDR3 length equals 16 residues. J gave up 4 bases and V 8 bases, and 9 bases lay outside the gene matches. Germline-derived CDR1 and CDR2 are LGHNA and YNFKEQ. The CDR3 region has the DNA TGTGCCAGCGTCCCGGGACTAGCGGGCCCGTACAATGAGCAGTTCTTC. Translating it yields CASVPGLAGPYNEQFF.